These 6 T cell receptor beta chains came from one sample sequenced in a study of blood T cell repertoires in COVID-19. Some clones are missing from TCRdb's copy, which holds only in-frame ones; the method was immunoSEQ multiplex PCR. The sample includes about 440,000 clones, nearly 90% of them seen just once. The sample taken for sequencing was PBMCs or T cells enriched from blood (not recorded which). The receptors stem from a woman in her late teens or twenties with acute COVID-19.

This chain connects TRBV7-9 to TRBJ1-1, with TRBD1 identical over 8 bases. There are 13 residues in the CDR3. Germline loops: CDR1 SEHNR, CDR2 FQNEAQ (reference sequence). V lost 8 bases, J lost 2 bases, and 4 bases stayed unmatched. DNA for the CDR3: TGTGCCAGCGACAGGGGCGGAAACACTGAAGCTTTCTTT. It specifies CASDRGGNTEAFF.

CDR3 in DNA: TGTGCCAGCAGCTTGCAAGCCGTATATGGCTACACCTTC. This codes for CASSLQAVYGYTF. V usage is TRBV7-9 and J usage is TRBJ1-2; no clear D gene. The CDR3 contains 13 residues. Germline loops: CDR1 SEHNR, CDR2 FQNEAQ (reference sequence). Between the trimmed V and J ends, which lost 3 bases and 5 bases, there was a span of 10 bases. Drawing the rest from reference TRBV7-9 and TRBJ1-2, the complete variable domain is DTGVSQNPRHKITKRGQNVTFRCDPISEHNRLYWYRQTLGQGPEFLTYFQNEAQLEKSRLLSDRFSAERPKGSFSTLEIQRTEQGDSAMYLCASSLQAVYGYTFGSGTRLTVV.

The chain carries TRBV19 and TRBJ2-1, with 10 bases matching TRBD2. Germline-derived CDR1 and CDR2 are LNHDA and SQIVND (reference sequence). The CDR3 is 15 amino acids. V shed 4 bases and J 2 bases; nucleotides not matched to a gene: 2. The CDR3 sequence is CASSRTSGTYNEQFF. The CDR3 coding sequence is TGTGCCAGTAGTAGGACTAGCGGCACCTACAATGAGCAGTTCTTC. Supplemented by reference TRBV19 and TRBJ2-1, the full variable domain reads DGGITQSPKYLFRKEGQNVTLSCEQNLNHDAMYWYRQDPGQGLRLIYYSQIVNDFQKGDIAEGYSVSREKKESFPLTVTSAQKNPTAFYLCASSRTSGTYNEQFFGPGTRLTVL.

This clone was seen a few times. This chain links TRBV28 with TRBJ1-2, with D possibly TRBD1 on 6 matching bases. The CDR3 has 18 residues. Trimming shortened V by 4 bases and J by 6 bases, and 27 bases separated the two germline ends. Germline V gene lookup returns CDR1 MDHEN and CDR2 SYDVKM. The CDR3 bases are TGTGCCAGCAGTTATACTCTCGCGGTGGGGGGGCCTCGTCATGGCTACACCTTC. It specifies CASSYTLAVGGPRHGYTF.

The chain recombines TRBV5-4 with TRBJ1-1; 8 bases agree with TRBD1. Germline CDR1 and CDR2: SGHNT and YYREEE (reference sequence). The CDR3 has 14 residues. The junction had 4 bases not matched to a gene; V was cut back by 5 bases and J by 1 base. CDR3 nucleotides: TGTGCCAGCAGTTACGACAGGGGGAACACTGAAGCTTTCTTT. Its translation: CASSYDRGNTEAFF.

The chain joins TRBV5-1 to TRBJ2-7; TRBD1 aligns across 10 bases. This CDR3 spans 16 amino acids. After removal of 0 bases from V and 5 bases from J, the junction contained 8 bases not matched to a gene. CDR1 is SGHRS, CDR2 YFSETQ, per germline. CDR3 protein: CASSLVFGDRGHEQYF. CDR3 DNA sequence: TGCGCCAGCAGCTTGGTGTTTGGGGACAGGGGCCACGAGCAGTACTTC.